This TCR beta chain was found in a study of T cells and copy number aberrations in small-cell lung cancer. No donor received preoperative chemotherapy or radiotherapy, or immunotherapy before or after surgery. Adjacent normal lung was taken at least 2 cm from tumor. In regard to this clone: Its antigen remains unidentified.

Study-level results: Findings need validation given the study's small sample size. The tissue was entirely formalin-fixed and paraffin-embedded, which is known to produce sequencing artifacts.

Data came from immunoSEQ multiplex PCR; TCRdb stores just in-frame clones and leaves some out. The table has fewer than 3,000 clones, roughly 82% seen once. This TCR came from a woman aged 50 to 65 with small cell lung cancer. The material sequenced was normal tissue next to the tumor.

Here the CDR3 DNA reads TGTGCCAGTAGTCTCTTCTTCGGGACAGGGGGTAACGAGCAGTACTTC. This codes for CASSLFFGTGGNEQYF. The rearrangement links TRBV19 to TRBJ2-7; 11 positions match TRBD1. This CDR3 spans 16 amino acids. Germline CDR1 LNHDA, CDR2 SQIVND (reference sequence). V was clipped by 5 bases and J by 5 bases; unmatched bases: 11.